This record covers a single TCR beta chain. These data belong to a study of T cell changes during pregnancy in multiple sclerosis. Profiling relied on immunoSEQ multiplex PCR, and the TCRdb table lists in-frame clones only, not all of them. Of some 30,000 clones listed, roughly 89% are singletons. V dropped 7 bases and J dropped 4; count of bases not matched to a gene: 4. Germline CDR1 MNHEY, CDR2 SMNVEV (reference sequence). CDR3 length: 14 residues. The rearrangement joins TRBV27 to TRBJ1-4, with 9 positions matching TRBD1. The source material was CD8+ T cells from peripheral blood mononuclear cells, sampled before pregnancy. The TCR was taken from a female donor with multiple sclerosis, enrolled in a pregnancy study. The CDR3, as DNA: TGTGCCAGCACCCAGACAGGGGGTAATGAAAAACTGTTTTTT. Translating gives CASTQTGGNEKLFF.